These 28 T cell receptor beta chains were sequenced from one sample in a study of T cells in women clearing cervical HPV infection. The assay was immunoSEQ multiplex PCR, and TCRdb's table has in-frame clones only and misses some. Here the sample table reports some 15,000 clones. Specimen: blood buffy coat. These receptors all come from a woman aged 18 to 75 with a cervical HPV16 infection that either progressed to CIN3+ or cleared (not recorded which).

CDR3 DNA, as far as it was read: TGTGCCAGCAGTGACAGATGGACAGGGGATGAA. It codes for CASSDRWTGDE. The whole CDR3 sequence is CASSDRWTGDEAFF. The chain combines TRBV6-1 with TRBJ1-1; 9 bases agree with TRBD1. The read halts 3 residues ahead of the CDR3 end, with the missing end drawn from the germline J gene. The CDR3 is 14 amino acids. With V trimmed by 3 bases and J by 7 bases, 6 bases remained unmatched. Germline V gives CDR1 MNHNS, CDR2 SASEGT.

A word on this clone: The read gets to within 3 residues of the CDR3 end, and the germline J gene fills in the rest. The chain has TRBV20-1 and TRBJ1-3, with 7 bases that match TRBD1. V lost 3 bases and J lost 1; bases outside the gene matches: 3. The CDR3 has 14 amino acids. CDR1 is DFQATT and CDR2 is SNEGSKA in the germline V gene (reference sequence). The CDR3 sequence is CSARQGESGNTIYF. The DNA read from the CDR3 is TGCAGTGCTAGGCAGGGGGAATCTGGAAACACC.

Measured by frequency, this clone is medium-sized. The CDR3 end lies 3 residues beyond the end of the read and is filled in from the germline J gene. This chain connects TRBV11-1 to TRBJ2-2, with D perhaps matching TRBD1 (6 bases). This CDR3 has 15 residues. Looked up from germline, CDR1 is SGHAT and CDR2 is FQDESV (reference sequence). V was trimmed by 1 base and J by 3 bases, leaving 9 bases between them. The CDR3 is CASSLGQGHTGELFF. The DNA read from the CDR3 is TGTGCCAGCAGCTTAGGGCAGGGGCACACCGGGGAG.

Partial CDR3 DNA: TGCAGTGCTAGACCGCGGACAGGGAGATCCTACAATGAG. Residues: CSARPRTGRSYNE. The entire CDR3 protein is CSARPRTGRSYNEQFF. V gene TRBV20-1 combines with J gene TRBJ2-1; 8 bases are a match to TRBD1. The sequenced fragment ends 3 residues before the CDR3 boundary, so the rest is inferred from the germline J gene. CDR3 size: 16 residues. The V gene end was trimmed by 2 bases and the J gene end by 1 base; junction bases not matched to a gene: 7. Germline CDR1 reads DFQATT; CDR2 reads SNEGSKA (reference sequence).

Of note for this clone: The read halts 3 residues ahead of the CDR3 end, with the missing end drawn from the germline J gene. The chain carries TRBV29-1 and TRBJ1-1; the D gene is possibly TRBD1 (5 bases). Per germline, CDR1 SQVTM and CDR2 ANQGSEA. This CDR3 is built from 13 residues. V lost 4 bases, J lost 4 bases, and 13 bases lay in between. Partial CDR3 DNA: TGCAGCGTTGGGGGGGACCCGGGCACTGAA. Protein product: CSVGGDPGTE. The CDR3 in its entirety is CSVGGDPGTEAFF.

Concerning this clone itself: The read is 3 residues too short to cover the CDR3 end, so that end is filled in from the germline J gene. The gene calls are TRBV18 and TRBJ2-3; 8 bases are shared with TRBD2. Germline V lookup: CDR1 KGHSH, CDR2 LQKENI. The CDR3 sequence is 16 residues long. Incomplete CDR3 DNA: TGTGCCAGCTCACTAACCGGGGGGGATTGGGCTCAGCCG. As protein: CASSLTGGDWAQP. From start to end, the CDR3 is CASSLTGGDWAQPQYF.

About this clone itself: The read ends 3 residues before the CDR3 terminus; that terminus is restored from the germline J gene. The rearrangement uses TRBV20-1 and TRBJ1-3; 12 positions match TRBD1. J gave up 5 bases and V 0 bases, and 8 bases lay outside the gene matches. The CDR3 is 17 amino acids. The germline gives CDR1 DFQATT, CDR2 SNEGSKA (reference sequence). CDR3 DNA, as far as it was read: TGCAGTGCTAGAGAGGTCGCGGGGACAGGGGGCAGAAACACC. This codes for CSAREVAGTGGRNT. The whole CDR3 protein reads CSAREVAGTGGRNTIYF.

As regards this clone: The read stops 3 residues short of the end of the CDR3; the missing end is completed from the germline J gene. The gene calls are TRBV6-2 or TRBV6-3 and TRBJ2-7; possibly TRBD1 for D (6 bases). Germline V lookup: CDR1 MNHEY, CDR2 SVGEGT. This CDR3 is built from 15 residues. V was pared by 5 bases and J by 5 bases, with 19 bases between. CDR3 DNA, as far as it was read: TGTGCCAGCAGTACCCCACGGGCAGGGGACCACGAG. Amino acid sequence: CASSTPRAGDHE. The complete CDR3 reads CASSTPRAGDHEQYF.

This CDR3 reads CASSQWGDEVYEQYF. The CDR3 bases that were read are TGTGCCAGCAGCCAATGGGGGGACGAGGTTTACGAG. The J gene is TRBJ2-7, the V gene TRBV7-2; D is perhaps TRBD2 (6 bases). The sequence runs out 3 residues before the end of the CDR3; the remainder is reconstructed from the germline J gene. V was clipped by 5 bases and J by 4 bases, with 18 bases between them. This CDR3 region has 15 residues. The germline V gene has CDR1 SGHTA and CDR2 FQGNSA.

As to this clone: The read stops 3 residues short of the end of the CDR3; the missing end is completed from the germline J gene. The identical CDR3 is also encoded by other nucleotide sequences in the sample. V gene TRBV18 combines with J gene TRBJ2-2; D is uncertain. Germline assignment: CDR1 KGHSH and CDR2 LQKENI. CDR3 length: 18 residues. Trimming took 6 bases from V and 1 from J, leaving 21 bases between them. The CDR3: CASSPPNPQAGNTGELFF. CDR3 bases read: TGTGCCAGCTCCCCCCCAAATCCCCAGGCAGGGAACACCGGGGAG. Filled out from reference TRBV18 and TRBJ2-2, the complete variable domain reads NAGVMQNPRHLVRRRGQEARLRCSPMKGHSHVYWYRQLPEEGLKFMVYLQKENIIDESGMPKERFSAEFPKEGPSILRIQQVVRGDSAAYFCASSPPNPQAGNTGELFFGEGSRLTVL.

CDR3 protein: CASTVASVWETQYF. Incomplete CDR3 DNA: TGTGCCAGCACCGTTGCTAGCGTTTGGGAGACC. The chain joins TRBV7-9 to TRBJ2-5, with TRBD2 as a possible D gene (6 bases). The DNA ends 3 residues before the CDR3 does, and the rest of the CDR3 is filled in from the germline J gene. Germline V gives CDR1 SEHNR, CDR2 FQNEAQ (reference sequence). CDR3 size: 14 residues. V was trimmed by 7 bases and J by 5 bases, leaving 17 bases between them.

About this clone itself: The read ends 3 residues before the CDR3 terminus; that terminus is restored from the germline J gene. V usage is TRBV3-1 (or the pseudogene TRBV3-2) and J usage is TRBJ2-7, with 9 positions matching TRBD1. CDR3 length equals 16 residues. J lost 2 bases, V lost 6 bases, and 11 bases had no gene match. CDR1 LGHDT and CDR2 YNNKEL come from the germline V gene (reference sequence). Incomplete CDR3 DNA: TGTGCCAGCAGGGATATCGGGACAGGGTCAACCTACGAG. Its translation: CASRDIGTGSTYE. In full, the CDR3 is CASRDIGTGSTYEQYF.

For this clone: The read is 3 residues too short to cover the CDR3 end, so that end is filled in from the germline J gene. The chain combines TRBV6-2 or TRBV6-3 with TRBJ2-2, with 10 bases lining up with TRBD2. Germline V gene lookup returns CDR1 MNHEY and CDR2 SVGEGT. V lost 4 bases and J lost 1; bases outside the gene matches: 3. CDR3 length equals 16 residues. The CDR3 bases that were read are TGTGCCAGCAGTTCTAGCGGGAGAAAGAACACCGGGGAG. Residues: CASSSSGRKNTGE. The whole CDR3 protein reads CASSSSGRKNTGELFF.

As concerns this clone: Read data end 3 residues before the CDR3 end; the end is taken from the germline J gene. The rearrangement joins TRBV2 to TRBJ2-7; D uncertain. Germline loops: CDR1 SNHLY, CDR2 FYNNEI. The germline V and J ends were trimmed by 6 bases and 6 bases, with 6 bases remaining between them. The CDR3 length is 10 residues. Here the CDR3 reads CASRVGEQYF. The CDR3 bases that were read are TGTGCCAGCAGGGTCGGCGAG.

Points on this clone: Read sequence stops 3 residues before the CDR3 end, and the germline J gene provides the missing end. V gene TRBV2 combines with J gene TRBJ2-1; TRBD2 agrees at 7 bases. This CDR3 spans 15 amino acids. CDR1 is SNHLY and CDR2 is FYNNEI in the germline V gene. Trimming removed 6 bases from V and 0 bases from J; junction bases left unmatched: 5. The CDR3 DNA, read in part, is TGTGCCAGCAGAAAAGCGGGGAGCTCCTACAATGAG. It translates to CASRKAGSSYNE. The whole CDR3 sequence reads CASRKAGSSYNEQFF.

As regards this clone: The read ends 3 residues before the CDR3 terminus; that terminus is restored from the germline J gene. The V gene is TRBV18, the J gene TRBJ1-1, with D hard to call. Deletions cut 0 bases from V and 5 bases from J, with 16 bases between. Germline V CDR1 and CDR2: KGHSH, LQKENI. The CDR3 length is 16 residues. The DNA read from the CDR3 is TGTGCCAGCTCACCACCGTCCCTGGGCAGTATAACTGAA. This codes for CASSPPSLGSITE. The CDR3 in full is CASSPPSLGSITEAFF.

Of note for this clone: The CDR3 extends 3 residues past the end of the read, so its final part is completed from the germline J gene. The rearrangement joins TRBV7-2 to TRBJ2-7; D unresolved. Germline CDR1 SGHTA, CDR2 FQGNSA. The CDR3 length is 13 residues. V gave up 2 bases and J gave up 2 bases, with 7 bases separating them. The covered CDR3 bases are TGTGCCAGCAGCTTAAAATCCACCTACGAG. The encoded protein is CASSLKSTYE. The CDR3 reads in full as CASSLKSTYEQYF.

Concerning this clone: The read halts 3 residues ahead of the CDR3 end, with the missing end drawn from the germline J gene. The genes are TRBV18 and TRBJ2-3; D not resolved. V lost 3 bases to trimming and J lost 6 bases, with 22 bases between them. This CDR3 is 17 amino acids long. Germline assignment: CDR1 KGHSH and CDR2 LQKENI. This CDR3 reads CASSPPVGHHLRDTQYF. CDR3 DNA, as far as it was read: TGTGCCAGCTCACCCCCGGTAGGGCACCACCTGAGGGATACG.

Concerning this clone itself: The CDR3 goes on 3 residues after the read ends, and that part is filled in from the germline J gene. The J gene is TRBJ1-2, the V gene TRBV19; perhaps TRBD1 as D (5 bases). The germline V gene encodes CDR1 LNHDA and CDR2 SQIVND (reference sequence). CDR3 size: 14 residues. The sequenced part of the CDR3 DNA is TGTGCCAGTAAACCCCCGACGCAGGGTTCGGTC. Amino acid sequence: CASKPPTQGSV. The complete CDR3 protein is CASKPPTQGSVYTF. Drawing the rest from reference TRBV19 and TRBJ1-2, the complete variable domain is DGGITQSPKYLFRKEGQNVTLSCEQNLNHDAMYWYRQDPGQGLRLIYYSQIVNDFQKGDIAEGYSVSREKKESFPLTVTSAQKNPTAFYLCASKPPTQGSVYTFGSGTRLTVV.

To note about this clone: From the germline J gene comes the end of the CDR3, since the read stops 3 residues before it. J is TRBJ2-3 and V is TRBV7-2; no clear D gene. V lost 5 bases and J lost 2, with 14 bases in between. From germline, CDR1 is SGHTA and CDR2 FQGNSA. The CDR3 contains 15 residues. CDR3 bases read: TGTGCCAGCAGCACAAGTAGCAGATCCACAGATACG. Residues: CASSTSSRSTDT. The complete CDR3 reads CASSTSSRSTDTQYF.

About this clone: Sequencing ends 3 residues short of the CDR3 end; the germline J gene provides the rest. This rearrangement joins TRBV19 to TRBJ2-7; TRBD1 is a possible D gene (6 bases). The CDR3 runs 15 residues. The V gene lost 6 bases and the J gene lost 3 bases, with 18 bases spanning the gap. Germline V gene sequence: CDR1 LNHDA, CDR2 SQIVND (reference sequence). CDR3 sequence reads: CASSSPGQYHYEQYF. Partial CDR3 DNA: TGTGCCAGTAGCAGCCCCGGACAGTACCACTACGAG.

The CDR3 DNA, read in part, is TGTGCCAGCTCACCACGTAAGGCTAGCGGCTCCTACAATGAG. As protein: CASSPRKASGSYNE. The whole CDR3 protein is CASSPRKASGSYNEQFF. The V and J genes are TRBV18 and TRBJ2-1; 7 bases are a match to TRBD2. The missing CDR3 end, 3 residues past where the read stops, is filled in from the germline J gene. J lost 0 bases, V lost 1 base, and 6 bases had no gene match. The CDR3 sequence is 17 residues long. Germline V gene sequence: CDR1 KGHSH, CDR2 LQKENI. The full variable domain, its missing parts supplied by reference TRBV18 and TRBJ2-1, is NAGVMQNPRHLVRRRGQEARLRCSPMKGHSHVYWYRQLPEEGLKFMVYLQKENIIDESGMPKERFSAEFPKEGPSILRIQQVVRGDSAAYFCASSPRKASGSYNEQFFGPGTRLTVL.

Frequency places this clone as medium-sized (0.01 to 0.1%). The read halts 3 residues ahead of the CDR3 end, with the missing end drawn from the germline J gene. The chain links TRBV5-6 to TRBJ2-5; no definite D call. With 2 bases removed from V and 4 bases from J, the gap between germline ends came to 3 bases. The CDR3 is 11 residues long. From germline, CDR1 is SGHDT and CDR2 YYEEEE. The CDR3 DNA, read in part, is TGTGCCAGCAGCTTCTCAGAGACC. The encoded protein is CASSFSET. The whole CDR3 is CASSFSETQYF.

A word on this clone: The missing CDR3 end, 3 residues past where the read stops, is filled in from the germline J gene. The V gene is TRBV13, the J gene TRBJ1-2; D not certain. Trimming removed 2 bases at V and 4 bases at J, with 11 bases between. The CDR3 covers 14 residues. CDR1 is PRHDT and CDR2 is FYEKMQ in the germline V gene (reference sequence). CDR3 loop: CASSLPSRAYGYTF. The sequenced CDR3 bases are TGTGCCAGCAGCTTACCTTCGAGGGCCTATGGC.

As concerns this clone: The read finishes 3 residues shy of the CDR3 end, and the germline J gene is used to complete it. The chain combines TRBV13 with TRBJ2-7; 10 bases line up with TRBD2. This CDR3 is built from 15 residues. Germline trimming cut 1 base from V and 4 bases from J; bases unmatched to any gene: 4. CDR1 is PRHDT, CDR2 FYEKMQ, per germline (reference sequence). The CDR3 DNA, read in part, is TGTGCCAGCAGCTTAGAGAGCGGGGGGGGTTACGAG. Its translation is CASSLESGGGYE. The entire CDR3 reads CASSLESGGGYEQYF. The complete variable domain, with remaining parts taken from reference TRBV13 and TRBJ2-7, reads AAGVIQSPRHLIKEKRETATLKCYPIPRHDTVYWYQQGPGQDPQFLISFYEKMQSDKGSIPDRFSAQQFSDYHSELNMSSLELGDSALYFCASSLESGGGYEQYFGPGTRLTVT.

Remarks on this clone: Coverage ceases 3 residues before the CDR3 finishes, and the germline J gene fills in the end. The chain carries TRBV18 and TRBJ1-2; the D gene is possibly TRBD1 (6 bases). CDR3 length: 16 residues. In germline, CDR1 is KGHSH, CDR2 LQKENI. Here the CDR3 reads CASSPQGGGDSYDYTF. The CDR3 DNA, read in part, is TGTGCCAGCTCACCACAAGGCGGGGGCGATTCCTACGAC.

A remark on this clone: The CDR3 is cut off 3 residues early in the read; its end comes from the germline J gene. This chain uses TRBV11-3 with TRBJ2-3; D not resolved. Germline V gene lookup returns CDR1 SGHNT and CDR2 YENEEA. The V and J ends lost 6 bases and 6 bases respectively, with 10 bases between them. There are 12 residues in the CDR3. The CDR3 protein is CASSRTVDTQYF. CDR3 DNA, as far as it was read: TGTGCCAGCAGTCGAACAGTGGATACG.

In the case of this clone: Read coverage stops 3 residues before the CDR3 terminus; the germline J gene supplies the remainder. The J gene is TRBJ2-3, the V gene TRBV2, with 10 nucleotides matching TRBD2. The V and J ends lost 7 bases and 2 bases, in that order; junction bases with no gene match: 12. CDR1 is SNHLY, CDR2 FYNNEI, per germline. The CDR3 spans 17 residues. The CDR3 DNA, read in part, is TGTGCCAGCACCTCAGGAAGCGGGGGGGTCCACACAGATACG. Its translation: CASTSGSGGVHTDT. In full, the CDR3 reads CASTSGSGGVHTDTQYF.